This note documents a single T cell receptor beta chain sequence. Methods used by the authors: Researchers report that nucleated cell counts were estimated from reference gene primer amplification. Sequencing was performed with immunoSEQ multiplex PCR; in TCRdb, only in-frame clones are kept and a portion is missing. Clone size and V and J calls were adopted from that table, with D and trimming inferred from the DNA. The profile shows 250,000 to 350,000 clones, roughly 90% of them singletons. This sample is part of a study of blood T cell repertoires in COVID-19. Study as a whole: Material from acute and convalescent COVID-19 was sourced from the United States, Italy and Spain.

The V segment lost 3 bases and the J segment 0 bases; nucleotides outside the gene matches: 4. The CDR3 covers 16 residues. Germline lookup yields CDR1 KGHSH and CDR2 LQKENI. The rearrangement uses TRBV18 and TRBJ1-1; 10 bases fit TRBD1. The receptor was derived from a woman aged 50 to 60 with active or convalescent COVID-19. Input material: peripheral blood. The CDR3 is CASSPPTGGLNTEAFF. Written as DNA, the CDR3 is TGTGCCAGCTCACCTCCGACAGGGGGCCTGAACACTGAAGCTTTCTTT.